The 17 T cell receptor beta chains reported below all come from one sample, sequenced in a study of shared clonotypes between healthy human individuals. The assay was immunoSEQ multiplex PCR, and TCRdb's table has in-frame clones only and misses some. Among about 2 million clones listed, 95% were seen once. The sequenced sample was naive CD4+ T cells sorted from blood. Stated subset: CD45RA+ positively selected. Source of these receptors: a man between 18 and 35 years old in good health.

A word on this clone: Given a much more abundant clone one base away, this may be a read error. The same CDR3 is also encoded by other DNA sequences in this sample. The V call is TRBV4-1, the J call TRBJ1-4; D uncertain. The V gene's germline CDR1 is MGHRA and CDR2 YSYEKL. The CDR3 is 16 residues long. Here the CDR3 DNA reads TGCGCCAGCAGCCAAGGAGGCAGTGCAACTAACGAAAAACTGTTTTTT. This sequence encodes CASSQGGSATNEKLFF.

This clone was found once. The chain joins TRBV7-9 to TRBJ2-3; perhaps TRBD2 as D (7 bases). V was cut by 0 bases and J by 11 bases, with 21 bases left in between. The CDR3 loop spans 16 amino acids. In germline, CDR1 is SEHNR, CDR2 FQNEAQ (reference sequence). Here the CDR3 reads CASSLASGGLAPQQYF. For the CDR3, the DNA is TGTGCCAGCAGCTTAGCTTCGGGGGGCCTTGCCCCTCAGCAGTATTTT.

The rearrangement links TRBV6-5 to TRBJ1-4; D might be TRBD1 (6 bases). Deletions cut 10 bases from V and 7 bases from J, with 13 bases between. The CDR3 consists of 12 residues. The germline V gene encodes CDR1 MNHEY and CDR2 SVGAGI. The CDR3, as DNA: TGTGCCACCTCCGAACAGGGTGAAAAACTGTTTTTT. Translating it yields CATSEQGEKLFF.

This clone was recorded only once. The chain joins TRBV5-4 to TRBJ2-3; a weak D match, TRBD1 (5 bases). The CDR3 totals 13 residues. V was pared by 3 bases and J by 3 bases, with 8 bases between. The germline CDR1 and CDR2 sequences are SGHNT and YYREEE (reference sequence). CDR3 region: CASSYPGTDTQYF. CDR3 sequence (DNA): TGTGCCAGCAGCTACCCAGGGACAGATACGCAGTATTTT. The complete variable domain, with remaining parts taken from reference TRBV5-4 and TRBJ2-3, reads ETGVTQSPTHLIKTRGQQVTLRCSSQSGHNTVSWYQQALGQGPQFIFQYYREEENGRGNFPPRFSGLQFPNYSSELNVNALELDDSALYLCASSYPGTDTQYFGPGTRLTVL.

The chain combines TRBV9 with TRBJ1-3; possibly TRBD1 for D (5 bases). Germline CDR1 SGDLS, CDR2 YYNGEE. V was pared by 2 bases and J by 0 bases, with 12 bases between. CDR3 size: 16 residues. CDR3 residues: CASSVGDLISGNTIYF. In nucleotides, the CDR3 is TGTGCCAGCAGCGTGGGGGACCTAATCTCTGGAAACACCATATATTTT.

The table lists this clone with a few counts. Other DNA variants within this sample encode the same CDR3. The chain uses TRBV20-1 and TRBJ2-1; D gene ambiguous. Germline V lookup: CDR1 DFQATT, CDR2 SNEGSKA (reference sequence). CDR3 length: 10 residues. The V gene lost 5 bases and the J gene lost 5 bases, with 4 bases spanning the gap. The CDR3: CSAPHNEQFF. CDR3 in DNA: TGCAGTGCTCCCCACAATGAGCAGTTCTTC.

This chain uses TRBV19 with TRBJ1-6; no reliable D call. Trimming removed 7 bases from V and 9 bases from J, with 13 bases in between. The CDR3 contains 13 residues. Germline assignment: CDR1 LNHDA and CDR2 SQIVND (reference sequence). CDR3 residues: CASTKAQASPLHF. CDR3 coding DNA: TGTGCCAGTACCAAAGCCCAGGCTTCACCCCTCCACTTT.

The CDR3 loop reads CATHQPLLGVVTQYF. The CDR3 DNA sequence: TGTGCCACCCACCAACCCCTACTAGGGGTAGTGACCCAGTACTTC. The chain carries TRBV9 and TRBJ2-5; D may correspond to TRBD1 or TRBD2 (5 bases each). This CDR3 has 15 amino acids. Trimming left V 9 bases short and J 7 bases short, with 25 bases between. From germline, CDR1 is SGDLS and CDR2 YYNGEE.

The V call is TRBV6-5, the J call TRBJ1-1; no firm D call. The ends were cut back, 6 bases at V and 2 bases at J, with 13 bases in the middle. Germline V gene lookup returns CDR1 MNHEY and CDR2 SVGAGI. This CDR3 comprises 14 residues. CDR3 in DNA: TGTGCCAGCAGCCCGGGGATACTAAACACTGAAGCTTTCTTT. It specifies CASSPGILNTEAFF.

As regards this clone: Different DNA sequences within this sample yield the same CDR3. The CDR3 bases are TGTGCCAGCTCACTCCCCGGGGAGCTGTTTTTT. Protein sequence: CASSLPGELFF. The chain joins TRBV18 to TRBJ2-2; D remains ambiguous. Per germline, CDR1 KGHSH and CDR2 LQKENI. The CDR3 runs to 11 residues. V dropped 4 bases and J dropped 6 bases, with 3 bases sitting between them.

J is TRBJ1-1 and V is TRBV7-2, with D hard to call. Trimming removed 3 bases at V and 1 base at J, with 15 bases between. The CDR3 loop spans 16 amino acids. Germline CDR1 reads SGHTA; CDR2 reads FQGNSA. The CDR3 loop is CASSFSYVTGNTEAFF. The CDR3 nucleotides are TGTGCCAGCAGCTTCAGTTATGTGACGGGGAACACTGAAGCTTTCTTT.

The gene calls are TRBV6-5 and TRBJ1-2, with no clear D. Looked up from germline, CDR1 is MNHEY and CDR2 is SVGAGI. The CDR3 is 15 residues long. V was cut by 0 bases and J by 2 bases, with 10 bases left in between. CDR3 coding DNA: TGTGCCAGCAGTTACTCTTATCCGGGGAACTATGGCTACACCTTC. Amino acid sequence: CASSYSYPGNYGYTF.

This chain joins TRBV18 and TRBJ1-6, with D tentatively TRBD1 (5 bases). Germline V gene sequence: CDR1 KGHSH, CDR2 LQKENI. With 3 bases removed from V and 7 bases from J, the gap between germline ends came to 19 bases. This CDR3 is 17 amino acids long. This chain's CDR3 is CASSPLGLYQGNSPLHF. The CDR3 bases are TGTGCCAGCTCACCCCTCGGGCTTTATCAGGGAAATTCACCCCTCCACTTT.

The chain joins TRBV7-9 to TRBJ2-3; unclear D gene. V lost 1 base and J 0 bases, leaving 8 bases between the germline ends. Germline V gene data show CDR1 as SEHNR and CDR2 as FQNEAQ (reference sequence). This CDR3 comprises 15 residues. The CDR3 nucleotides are TGTGCCAGCAGCTTAGAAGGATGGAGCACAGATACGCAGTATTTT. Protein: CASSLEGWSTDTQYF. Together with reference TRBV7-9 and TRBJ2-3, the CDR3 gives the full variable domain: DTGVSQNPRHKITKRGQNVTFRCDPISEHNRLYWYRQTLGQGPEFLTYFQNEAQLEKSRLLSDRFSAERPKGSFSTLEIQRTEQGDSAMYLCASSLEGWSTDTQYFGPGTRLTVL.

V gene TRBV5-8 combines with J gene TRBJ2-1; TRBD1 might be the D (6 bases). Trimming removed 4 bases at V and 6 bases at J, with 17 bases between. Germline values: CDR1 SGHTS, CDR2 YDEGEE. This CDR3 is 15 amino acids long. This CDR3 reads CASSLRTAPSNEQFF. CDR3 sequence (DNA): TGTGCCAGCAGCCTACGGACAGCCCCATCCAATGAGCAGTTCTTC.

The CDR3 sequence is CASSPTGQGALYTDTQYF. The CDR3 bases are TGTGCCAGCAGCCCTACGGGACAGGGGGCCCTATACACAGATACGCAGTATTTT. The chain couples TRBV5-4 to TRBJ2-3, with 12 positions matching TRBD1. Trimming at V came to 4 bases and at J to 2 bases, leaving 11 bases not matched to a gene. The CDR3 is 18 residues long. Germline V lookup: CDR1 SGHNT, CDR2 YYREEE (reference sequence).

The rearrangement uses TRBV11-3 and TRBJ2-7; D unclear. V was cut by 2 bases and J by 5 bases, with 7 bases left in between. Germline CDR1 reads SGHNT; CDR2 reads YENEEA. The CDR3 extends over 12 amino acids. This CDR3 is CASSLNPHEQYF. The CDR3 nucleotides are TGTGCCAGCAGCTTAAATCCCCACGAGCAGTACTTC.